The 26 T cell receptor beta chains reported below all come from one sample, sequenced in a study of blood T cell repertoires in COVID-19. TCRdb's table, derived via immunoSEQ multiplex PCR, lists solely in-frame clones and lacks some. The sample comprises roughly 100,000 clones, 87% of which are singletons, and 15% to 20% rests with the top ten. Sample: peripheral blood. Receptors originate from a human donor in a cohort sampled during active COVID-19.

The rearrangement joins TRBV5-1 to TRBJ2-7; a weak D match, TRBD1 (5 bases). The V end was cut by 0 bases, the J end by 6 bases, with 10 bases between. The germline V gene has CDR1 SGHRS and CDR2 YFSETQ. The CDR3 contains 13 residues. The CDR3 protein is CASSLEQGREQYF. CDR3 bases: TGCGCCAGCAGCTTGGAGCAGGGTCGCGAGCAGTACTTC.

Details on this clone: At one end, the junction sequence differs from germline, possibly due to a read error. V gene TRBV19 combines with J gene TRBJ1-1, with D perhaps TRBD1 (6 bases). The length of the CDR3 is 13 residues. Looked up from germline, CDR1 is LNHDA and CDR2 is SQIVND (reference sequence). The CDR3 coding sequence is TGTGCCAGTAGCGCAACAGGGCTACGGGGCGAACTCTTT. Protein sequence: CASSATGLRGELF.

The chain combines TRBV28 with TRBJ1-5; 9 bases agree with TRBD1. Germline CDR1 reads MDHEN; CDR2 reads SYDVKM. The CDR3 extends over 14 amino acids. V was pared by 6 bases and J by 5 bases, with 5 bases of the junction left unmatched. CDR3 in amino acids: CASRTGQGYQPQHF. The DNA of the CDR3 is TGTGCCAGCAGAACGGGACAGGGCTATCAGCCCCAGCATTTT. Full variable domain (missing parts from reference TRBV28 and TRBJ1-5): DVKVTQSSRYLVKRTGEKVFLECVQDMDHENMFWYRQDPGLGLRLIYFSYDVKMKEKGDIPEGYSVSREKKERFSLILESASTNQTSMYLCASRTGQGYQPQHFGDGTRLSIL.

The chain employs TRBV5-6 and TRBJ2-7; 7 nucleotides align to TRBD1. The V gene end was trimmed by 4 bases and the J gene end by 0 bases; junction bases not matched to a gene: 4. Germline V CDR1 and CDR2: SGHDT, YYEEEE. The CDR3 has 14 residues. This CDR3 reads CASSPGQSSYEQYF. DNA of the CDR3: TGTGCCAGCAGCCCGGGACAGTCCTCCTACGAGCAGTACTTC.

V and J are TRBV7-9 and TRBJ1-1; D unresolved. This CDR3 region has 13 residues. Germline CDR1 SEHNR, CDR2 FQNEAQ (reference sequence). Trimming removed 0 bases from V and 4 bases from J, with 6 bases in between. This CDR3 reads CASSLARGTEAFF. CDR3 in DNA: TGTGCCAGCAGCTTAGCGCGGGGCACTGAAGCTTTCTTT.

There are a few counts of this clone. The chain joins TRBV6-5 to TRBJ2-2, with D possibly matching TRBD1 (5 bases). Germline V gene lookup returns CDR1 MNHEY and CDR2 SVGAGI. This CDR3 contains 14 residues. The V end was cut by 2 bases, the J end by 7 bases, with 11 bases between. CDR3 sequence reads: CASSYTSGNGELFF. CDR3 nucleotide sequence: TGTGCCAGCAGTTACACTTCAGGGAACGGGGAGCTGTTTTTT.

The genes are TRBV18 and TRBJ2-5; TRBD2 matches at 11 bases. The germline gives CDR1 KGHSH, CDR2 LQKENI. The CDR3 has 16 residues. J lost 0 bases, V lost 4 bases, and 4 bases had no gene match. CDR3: CASSRPGLADQETQYF. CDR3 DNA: TGTGCCAGCTCACGCCCGGGACTAGCGGACCAAGAGACCCAGTACTTC.

CDR3 protein: CASSHSGTPGNTIYF. DNA for the CDR3: TGCGCCAGCAGCCACTCCGGGACACCTGGAAACACCATATATTTT. The chain joins TRBV4-3 to TRBJ1-3; TRBD1 might be the D (6 bases). This CDR3 is built from 15 residues. Per the germline V gene, CDR1 is LGHNA and CDR2 is YSLEER. Trimming took 3 bases from V and 2 from J, leaving 11 bases between them.

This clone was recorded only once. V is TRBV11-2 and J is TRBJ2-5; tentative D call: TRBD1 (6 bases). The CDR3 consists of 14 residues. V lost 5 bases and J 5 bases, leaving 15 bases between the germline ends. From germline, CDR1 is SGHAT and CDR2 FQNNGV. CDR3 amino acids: CASSPRQDEETQYF. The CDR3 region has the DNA TGTGCCAGCAGCCCCCGACAGGACGAGGAGACCCAGTACTTC.

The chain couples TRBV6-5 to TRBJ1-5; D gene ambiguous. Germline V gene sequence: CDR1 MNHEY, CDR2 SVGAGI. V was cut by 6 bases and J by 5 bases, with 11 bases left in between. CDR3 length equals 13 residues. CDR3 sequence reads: CASSLLRDQPQHF. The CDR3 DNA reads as TGTGCCAGCAGCCTTCTGAGAGATCAGCCCCAGCATTTT.

The CDR3, as DNA: TGTGCCAGCAACACGGGAGGAAAAGGCTACACCTTC. Its translation: CASNTGGKGYTF. The J gene is TRBJ1-2, the V gene TRBV9; D is unresolved. Germline V gene sequence: CDR1 SGDLS, CDR2 YYNGEE. CDR3 length: 12 amino acids. The ends were cut back, 6 bases at V and 8 bases at J, with 14 bases in the middle.

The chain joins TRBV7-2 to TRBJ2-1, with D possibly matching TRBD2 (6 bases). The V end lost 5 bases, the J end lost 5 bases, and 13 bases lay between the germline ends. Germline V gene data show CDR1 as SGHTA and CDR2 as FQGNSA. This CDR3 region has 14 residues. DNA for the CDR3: TGTGCCAGCAGCCCCTCCCGGGGGAACAATGAGCAGTTCTTC. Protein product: CASSPSRGNNEQFF.

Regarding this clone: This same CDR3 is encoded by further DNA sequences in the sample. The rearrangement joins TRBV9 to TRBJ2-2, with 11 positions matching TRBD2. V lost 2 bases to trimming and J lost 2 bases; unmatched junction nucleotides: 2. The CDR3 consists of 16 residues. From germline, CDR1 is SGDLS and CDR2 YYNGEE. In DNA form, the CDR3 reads TGTGCCAGCAGCGTTGGGACTAGCGGAAACACCGGGGAGCTGTTTTTT. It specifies CASSVGTSGNTGELFF.

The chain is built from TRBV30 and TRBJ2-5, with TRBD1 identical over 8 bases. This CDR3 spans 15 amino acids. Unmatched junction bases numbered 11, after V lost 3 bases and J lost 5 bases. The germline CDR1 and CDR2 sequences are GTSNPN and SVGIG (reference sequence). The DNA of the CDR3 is TGTGCCTGGAGCCCCCACAGGGGGTCTCGGGAGACCCAGTACTTC. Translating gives CAWSPHRGSRETQYF.

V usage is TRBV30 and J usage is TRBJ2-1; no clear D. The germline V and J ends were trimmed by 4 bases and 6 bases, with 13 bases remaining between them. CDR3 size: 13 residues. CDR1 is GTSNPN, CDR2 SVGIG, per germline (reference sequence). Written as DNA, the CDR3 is TGTGCCTGGACTAGTTGGATAGGCAATGAGCAGTTCTTC. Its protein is CAWTSWIGNEQFF.

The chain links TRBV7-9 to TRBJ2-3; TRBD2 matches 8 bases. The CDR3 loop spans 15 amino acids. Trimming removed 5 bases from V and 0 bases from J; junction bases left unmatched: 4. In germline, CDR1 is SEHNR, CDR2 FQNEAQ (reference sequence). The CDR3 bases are TGTGCCAGCAGCGCCGGGGGGGCTAGCACAGATACGCAGTATTTT. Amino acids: CASSAGGASTDTQYF.

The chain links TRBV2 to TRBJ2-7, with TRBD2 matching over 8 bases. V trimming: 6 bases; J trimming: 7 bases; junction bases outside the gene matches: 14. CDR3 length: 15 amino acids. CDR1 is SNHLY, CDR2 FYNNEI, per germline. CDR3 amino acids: CASSALSGGAREQYF. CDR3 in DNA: TGTGCCAGCAGCGCACTTTCCGGGGGGGCGAGGGAGCAGTACTTC. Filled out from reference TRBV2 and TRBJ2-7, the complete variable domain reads EPEVTQTPSHQVTQMGQEVILRCVPISNHLYFYWYRQILGQKVEFLVSFYNNEISEKSEIFDDQFSVERPDGSNFTLKIRSTKLEDSAMYFCASSALSGGAREQYFGPGTRLTVT.

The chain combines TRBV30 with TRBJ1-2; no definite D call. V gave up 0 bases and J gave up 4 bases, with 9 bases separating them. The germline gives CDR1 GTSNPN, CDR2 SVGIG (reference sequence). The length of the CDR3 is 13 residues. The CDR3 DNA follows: TGTGCCTGGAGTGTATCTGGGCCCTATGGCTACACCTTC. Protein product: CAWSVSGPYGYTF.

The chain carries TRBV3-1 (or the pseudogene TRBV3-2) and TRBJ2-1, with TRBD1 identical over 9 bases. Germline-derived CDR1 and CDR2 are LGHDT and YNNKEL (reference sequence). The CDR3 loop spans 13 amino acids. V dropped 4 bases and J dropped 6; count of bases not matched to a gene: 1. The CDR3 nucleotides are TGTGCCAGCAGCCGACAGGGGGTCAATGAGCAGTTCTTC. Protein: CASSRQGVNEQFF.

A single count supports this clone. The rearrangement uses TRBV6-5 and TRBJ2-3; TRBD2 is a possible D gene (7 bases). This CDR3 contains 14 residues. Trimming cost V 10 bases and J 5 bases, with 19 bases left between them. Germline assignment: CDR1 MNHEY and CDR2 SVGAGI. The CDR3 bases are TGTGCCATCCACTCCCAGGGGAGGGGAGATACGCAGTATTTT. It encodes CAIHSQGRGDTQYF.

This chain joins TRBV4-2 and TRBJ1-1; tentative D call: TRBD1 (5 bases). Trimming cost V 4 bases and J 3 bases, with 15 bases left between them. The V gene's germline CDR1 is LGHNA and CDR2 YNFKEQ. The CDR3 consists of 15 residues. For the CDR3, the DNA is TGTGCCAGCAGCCCCCAGGGTTCCTTTGACACTGAAGCTTTCTTT. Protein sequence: CASSPQGSFDTEAFF.

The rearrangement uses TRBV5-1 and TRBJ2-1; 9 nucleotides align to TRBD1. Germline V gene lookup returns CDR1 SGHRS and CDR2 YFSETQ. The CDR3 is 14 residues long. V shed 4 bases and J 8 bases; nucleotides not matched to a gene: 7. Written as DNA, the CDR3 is TGCGCCAGCAGCCGAGTACAGGGGGCGGATGAGCAGTTCTTC. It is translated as CASSRVQGADEQFF.

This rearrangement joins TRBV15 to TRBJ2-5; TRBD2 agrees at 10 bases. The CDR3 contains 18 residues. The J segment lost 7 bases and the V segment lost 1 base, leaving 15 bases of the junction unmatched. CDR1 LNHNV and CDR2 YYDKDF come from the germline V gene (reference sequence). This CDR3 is CATSRGLGLADPVGTQYF. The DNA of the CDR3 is TGTGCCACCAGCAGAGGGCTAGGACTAGCGGACCCGGTAGGGACCCAGTACTTC.

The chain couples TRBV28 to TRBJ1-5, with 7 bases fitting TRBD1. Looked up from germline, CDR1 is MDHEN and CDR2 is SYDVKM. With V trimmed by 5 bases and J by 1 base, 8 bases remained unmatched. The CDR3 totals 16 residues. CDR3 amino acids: CASSPHTGASNQPQHF. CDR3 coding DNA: TGTGCCAGCAGTCCCCACACAGGGGCGAGCAATCAGCCCCAGCATTTT.

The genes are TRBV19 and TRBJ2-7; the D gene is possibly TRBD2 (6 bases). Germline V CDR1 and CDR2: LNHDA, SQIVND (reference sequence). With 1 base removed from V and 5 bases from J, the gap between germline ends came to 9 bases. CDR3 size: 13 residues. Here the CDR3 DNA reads TGTGCCAGTAGTATAGTAGGAGGGGACGAGCAGTACTTC. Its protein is CASSIVGGDEQYF.

The CDR3 bases are TGTGCCAGCGCCCAGTACGGGGGTGGGGCCAACGTCCTGACTTTC. Its translation: CASAQYGGGANVLTF. The gene calls are TRBV5-6 and TRBJ2-6, with a tentative D call TRBD2 (6 bases). This CDR3 is 15 amino acids long. V was trimmed by 7 bases and J by 3 bases, leaving 14 bases between them. Germline values: CDR1 SGHDT, CDR2 YYEEEE.